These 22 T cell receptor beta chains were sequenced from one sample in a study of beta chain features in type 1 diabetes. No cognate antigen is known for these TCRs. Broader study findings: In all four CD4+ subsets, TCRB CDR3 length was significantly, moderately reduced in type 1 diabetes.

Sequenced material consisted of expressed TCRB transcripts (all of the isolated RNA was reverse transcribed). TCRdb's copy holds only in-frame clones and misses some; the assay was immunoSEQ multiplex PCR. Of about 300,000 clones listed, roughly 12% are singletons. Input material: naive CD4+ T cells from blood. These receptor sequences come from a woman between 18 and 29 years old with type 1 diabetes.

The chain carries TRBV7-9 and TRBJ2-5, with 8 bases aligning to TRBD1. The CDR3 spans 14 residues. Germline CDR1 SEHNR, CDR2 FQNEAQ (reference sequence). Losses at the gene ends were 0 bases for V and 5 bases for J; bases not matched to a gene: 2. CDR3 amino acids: CASSLAQGGETQYF. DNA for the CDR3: TGTGCCAGCAGCTTAGCACAGGGGGGCGAGACCCAGTACTTC.

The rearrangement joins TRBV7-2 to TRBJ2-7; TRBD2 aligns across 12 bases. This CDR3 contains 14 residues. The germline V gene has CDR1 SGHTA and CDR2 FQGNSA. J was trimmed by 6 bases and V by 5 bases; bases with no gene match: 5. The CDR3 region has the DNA TGTGCCAGCAGCCCCGGACTAGCGGGGACCGAGCAGTACTTC. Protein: CASSPGLAGTEQYF.

CDR3 amino acids: CASSLALTVTYEQYF. The CDR3 DNA is TGTGCCAGCAGCTTAGCGCTTACGGTAACCTACGAGCAGTACTTC. The chain carries TRBV7-8 and TRBJ2-7, with D unclear. V was shortened by 0 bases and J by 2 bases, with 11 bases between the two germline ends. The germline gives CDR1 SGHVS, CDR2 FQNEAQ. CDR3 length: 15 residues.

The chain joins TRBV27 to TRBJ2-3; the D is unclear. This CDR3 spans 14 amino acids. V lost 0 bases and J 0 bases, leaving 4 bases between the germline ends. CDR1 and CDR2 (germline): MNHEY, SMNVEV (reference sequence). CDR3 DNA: TGTGCCAGCAGTTTATCTACTAGCACAGATACGCAGTATTTT. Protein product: CASSLSTSTDTQYF.

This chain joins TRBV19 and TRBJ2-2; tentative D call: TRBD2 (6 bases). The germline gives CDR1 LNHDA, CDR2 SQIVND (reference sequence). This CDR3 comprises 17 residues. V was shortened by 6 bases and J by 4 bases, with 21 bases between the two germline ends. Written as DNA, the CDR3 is TGTGCCAGTAGGGGGCCCTCCGGGAGATATCGCACCGGGGAGCTGTTTTTT. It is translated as CASRGPSGRYRTGELFF.

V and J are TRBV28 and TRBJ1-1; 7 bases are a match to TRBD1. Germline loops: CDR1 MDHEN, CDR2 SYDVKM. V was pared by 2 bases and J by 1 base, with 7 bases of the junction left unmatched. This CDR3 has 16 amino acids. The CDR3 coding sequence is TGTGCCAGCAGTTTAGCCACAGGGGCCGGGAACACTGAAGCTTTCTTT. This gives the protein CASSLATGAGNTEAFF.

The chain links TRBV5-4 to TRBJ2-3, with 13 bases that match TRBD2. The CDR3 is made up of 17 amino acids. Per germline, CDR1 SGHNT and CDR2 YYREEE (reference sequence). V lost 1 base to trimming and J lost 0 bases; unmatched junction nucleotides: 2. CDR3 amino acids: CASSLRLAGGSTDTQYF. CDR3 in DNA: TGTGCCAGCAGCTTGAGACTAGCGGGAGGCAGCACAGATACGCAGTATTTT.

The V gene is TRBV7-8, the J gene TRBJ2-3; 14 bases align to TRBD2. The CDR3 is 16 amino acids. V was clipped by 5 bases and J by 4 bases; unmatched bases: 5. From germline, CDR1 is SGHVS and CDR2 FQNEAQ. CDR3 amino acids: CASSTWTSGRPDTQYF. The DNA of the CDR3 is TGTGCCAGCAGCACCTGGACTAGCGGGAGGCCAGATACGCAGTATTTT.

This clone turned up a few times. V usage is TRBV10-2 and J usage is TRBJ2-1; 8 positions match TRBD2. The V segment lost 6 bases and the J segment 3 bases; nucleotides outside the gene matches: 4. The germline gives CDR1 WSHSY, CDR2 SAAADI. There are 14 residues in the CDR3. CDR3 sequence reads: CASRPGLVYNEQFF. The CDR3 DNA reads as TGCGCCAGCAGGCCGGGACTAGTCTACAATGAGCAGTTCTTC.

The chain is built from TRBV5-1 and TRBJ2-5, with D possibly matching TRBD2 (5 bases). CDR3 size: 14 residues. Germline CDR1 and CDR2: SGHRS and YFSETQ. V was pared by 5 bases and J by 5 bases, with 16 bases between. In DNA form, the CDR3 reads TGCGCCAGCAGATACGGAGGAGGTCCGGAGACCCAGTACTTC. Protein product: CASRYGGGPETQYF.

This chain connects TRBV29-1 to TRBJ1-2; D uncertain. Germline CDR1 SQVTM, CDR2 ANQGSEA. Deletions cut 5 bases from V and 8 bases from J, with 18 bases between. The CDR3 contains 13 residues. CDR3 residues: CSVSIGELGGYTF. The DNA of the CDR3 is TGCAGCGTTAGCATCGGCGAACTAGGGGGCTACACCTTC.

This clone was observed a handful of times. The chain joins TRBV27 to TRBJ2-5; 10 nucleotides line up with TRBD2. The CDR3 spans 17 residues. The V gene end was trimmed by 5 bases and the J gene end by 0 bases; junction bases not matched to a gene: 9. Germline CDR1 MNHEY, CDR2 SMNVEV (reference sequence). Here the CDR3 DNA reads TGTGCCAGCAGTGTCACGGGACTAGCGATGTACCAAGAGACCCAGTACTTC. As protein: CASSVTGLAMYQETQYF.

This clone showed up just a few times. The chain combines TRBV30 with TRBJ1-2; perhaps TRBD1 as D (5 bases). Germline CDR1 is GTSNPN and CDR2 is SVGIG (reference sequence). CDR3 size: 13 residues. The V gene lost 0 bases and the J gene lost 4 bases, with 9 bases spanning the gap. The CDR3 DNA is TGTGCCTGGAGTGTACAGGACGGCTATGGCTACACCTTC. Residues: CAWSVQDGYGYTF.

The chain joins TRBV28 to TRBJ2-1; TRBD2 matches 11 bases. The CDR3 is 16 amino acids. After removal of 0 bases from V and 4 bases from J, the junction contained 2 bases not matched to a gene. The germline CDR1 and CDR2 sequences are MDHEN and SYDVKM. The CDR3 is CASSLWTSGKYNEQFF. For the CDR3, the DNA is TGTGCCAGCAGTTTATGGACTAGCGGGAAGTACAATGAGCAGTTCTTC.

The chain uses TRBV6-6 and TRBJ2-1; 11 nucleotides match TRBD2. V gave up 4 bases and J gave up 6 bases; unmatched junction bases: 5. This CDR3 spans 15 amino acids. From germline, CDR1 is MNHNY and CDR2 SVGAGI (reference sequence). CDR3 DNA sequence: TGTGCCAGCAGTTTAGGGACTAGCGGAGCCAATGAGCAGTTCTTC. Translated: CASSLGTSGANEQFF.

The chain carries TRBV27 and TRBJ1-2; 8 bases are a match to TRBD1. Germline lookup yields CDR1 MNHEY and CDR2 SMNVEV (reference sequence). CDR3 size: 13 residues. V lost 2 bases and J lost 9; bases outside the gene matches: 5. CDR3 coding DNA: TGTGCCAGCAGTTTACGACAGGGGTTAAGCTACACCTTC. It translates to CASSLRQGLSYTF.

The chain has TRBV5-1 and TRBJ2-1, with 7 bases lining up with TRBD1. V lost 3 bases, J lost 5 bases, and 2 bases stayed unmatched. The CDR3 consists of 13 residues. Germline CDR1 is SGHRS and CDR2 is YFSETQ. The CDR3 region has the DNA TGCGCCAGCAGCTACAGGGGTGACAATGAGCAGTTCTTC. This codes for CASSYRGDNEQFF.

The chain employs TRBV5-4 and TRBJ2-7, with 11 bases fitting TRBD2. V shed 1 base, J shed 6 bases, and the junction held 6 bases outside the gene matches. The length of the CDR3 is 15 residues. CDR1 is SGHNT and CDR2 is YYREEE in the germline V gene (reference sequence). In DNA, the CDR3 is TGTGCCAGCAGCTTGAACGTAGCGGGAGGGAGCGAGCAGTACGTC. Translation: CASSLNVAGGSEQYV.

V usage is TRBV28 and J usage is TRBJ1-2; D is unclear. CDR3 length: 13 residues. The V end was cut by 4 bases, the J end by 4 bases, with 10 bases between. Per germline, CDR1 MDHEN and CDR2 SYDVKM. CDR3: CASSSGSSYGYTF. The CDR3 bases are TGTGCCAGCAGTTCGGGGTCCTCCTATGGCTACACCTTC.

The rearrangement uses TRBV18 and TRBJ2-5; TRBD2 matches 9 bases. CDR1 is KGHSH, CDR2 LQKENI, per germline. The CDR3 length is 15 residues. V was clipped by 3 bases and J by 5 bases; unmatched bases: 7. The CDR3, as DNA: TGTGCCAGCTCACCCCGGCGGGAGGGAGGCGAGACCCAGTACTTC. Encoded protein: CASSPRREGGETQYF.

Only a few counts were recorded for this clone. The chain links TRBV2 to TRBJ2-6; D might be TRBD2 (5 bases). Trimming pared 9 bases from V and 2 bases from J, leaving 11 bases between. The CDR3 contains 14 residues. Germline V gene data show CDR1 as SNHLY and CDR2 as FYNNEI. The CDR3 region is CASGDGTGANVLTF. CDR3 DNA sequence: TGTGCCAGTGGAGACGGGACTGGGGCCAACGTCCTGACTTTC. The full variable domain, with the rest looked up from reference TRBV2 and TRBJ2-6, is EPEVTQTPSHQVTQMGQEVILRCVPISNHLYFYWYRQILGQKVEFLVSFYNNEISEKSEIFDDQFSVERPDGSNFTLKIRSTKLEDSAMYFCASGDGTGANVLTFGAGSRLTVL.

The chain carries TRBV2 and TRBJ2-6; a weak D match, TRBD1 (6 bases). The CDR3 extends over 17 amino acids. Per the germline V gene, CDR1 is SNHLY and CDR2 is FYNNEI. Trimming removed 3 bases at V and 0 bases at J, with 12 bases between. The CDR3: CASSDRGKLSGANVLTF. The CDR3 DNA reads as TGTGCCAGCAGTGACAGGGGTAAACTCTCTGGGGCCAACGTCCTGACTTTC.